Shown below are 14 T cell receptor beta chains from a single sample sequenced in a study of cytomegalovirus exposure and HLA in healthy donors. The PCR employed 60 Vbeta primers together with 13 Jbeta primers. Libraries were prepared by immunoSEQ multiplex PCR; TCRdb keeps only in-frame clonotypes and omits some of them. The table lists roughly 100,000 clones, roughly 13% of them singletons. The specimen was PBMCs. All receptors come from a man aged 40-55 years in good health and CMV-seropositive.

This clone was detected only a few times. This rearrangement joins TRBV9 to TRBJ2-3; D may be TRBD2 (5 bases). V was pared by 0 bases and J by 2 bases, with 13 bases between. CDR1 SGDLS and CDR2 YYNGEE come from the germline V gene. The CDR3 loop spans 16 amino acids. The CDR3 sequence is CASSVDGLASTDTQYF. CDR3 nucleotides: TGTGCCAGCAGCGTAGATGGATTAGCGTCCACAGATACGCAGTATTTT.

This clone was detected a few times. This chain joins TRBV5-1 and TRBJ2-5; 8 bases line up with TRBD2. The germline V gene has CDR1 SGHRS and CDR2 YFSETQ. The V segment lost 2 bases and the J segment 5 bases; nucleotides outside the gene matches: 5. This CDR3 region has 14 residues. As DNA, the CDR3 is TGCGCCAGCAGCTTCCCGGGAGGGCATGAGACCCAGTACTTC. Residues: CASSFPGGHETQYF.

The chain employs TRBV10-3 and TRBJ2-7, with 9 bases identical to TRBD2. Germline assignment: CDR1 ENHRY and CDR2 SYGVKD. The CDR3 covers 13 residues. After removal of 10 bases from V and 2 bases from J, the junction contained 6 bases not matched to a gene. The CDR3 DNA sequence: TGTGCCACCAGGACTAGCGAGGCCTACGAGCAGTACTTC. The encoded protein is CATRTSEAYEQYF.

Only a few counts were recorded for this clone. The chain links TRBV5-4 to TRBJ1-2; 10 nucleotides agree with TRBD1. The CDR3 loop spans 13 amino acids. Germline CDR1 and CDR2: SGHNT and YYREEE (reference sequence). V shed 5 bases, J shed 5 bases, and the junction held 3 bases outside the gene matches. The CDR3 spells CASRMDRGYGYTF. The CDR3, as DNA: TGTGCCAGCAGGATGGACAGGGGGTATGGCTACACCTTC. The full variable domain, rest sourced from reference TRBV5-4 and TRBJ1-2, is ETGVTQSPTHLIKTRGQQVTLRCSSQSGHNTVSWYQQALGQGPQFIFQYYREEENGRGNFPPRFSGLQFPNYSSELNVNALELDDSALYLCASRMDRGYGYTFGSGTRLTVV.

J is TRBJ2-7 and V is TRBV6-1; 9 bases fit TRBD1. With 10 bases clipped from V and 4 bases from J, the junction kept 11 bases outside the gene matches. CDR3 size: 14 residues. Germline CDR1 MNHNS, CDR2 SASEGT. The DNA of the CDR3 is TGTGCCACCCCCCCTCGGGGACAGGGTTACGAGCAGTACTTC. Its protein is CATPPRGQGYEQYF.

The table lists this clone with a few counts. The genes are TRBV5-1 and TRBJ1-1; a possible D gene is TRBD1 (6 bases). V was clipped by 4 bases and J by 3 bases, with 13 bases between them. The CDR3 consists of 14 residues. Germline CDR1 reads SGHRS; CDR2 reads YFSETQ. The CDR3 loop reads CASSGGTPYTEAFF. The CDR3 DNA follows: TGCGCCAGCAGCGGGGGCACCCCTTACACTGAAGCTTTCTTT.

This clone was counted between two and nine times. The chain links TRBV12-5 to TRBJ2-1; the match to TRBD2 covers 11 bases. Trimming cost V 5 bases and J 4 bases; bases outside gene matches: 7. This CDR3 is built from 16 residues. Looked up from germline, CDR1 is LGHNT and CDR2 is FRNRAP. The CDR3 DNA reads TGTGCTAGTGGTACCTCTAGCGGGAGGCTGTACAATGAGCAGTTCTTC. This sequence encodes CASGTSSGRLYNEQFF.

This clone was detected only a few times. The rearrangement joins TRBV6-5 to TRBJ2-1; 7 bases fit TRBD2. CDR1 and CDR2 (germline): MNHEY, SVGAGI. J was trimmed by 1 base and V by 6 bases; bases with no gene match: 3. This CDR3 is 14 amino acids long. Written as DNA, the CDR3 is TGTGCCAGCAGGCTAGCGGATTCCTACAATGAGCAGTTCTTC. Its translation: CASRLADSYNEQFF.

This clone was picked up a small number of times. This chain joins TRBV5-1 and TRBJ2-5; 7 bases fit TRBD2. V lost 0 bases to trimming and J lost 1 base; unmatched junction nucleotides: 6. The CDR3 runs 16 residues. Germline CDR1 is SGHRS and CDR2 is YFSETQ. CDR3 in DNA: TGCGCCAGCAGCTTGGAGGTACTAGCGACCCAAGAGACCCAGTACTTC. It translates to CASSLEVLATQETQYF.

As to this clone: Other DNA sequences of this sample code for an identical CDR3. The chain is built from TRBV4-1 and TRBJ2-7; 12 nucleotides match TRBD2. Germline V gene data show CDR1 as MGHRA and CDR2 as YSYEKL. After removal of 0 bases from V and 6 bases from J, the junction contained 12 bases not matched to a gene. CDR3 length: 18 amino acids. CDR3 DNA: TGCGCCAGCAGCCAAGAAGGCCTAGCGGGAGGGCCTGTCGGCGAGCAGTACTTC. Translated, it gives CASSQEGLAGGPVGEQYF.

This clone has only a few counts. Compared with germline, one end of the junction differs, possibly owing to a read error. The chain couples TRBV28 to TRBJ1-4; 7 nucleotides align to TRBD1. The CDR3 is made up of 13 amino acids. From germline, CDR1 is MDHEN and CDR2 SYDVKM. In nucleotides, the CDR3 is TGTGCCAGCAGTGGTGGGGCGGGACAGACGATGCTTTTT. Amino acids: CASSGGAGQTMLF.

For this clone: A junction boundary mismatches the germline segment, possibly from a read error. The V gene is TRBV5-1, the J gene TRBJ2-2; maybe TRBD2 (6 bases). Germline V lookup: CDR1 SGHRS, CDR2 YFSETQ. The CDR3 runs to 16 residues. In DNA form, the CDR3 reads TGCGCCAGCAGCTTTGCAGGGACGTCGAACACCGGGGGGCTGTTTTTT. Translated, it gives CASSFAGTSNTGGLFF.

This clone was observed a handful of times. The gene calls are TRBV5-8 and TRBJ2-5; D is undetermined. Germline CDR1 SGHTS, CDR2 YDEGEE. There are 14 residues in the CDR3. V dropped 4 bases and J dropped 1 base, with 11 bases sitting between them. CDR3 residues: CASSRLGPQETQYF. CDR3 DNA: TGTGCCAGCAGCCGGCTAGGCCCCCAAGAGACCCAGTACTTC.

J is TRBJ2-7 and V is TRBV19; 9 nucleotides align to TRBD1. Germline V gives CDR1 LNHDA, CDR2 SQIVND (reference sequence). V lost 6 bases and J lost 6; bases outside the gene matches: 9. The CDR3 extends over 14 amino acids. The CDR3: CASRYPGQGGEQYF. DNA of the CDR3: TGTGCCAGTAGATACCCGGGACAGGGCGGCGAGCAGTACTTC.